This T cell receptor (beta chain) is drawn from a study of T cell changes during pregnancy in multiple sclerosis. CDR3 length equals 15 residues. Germline V gene lookup returns CDR1 GTSNPN and CDR2 SVGIG (reference sequence). The ends lost 2 bases at V and 2 bases at J; junction bases unmatched: 5. Method: immunoSEQ multiplex PCR; TCRdb's copy keeps in-frame clones and lacks some. This sample carries approximately 61,000 clones, around 90% of them seen once, and the ten largest clones take about 3.7%. This chain links TRBV30 with TRBJ2-1; TRBD2 agrees at 8 bases. This sequence was found in a female donor in good health, enrolled as a control in a pregnancy study. This material consisted of peripheral blood, taken after pregnancy. CDR3 bases: TGTGCCTGGAGTAATGGCGGGGGGACCTACAATGAGCAGTTCTTC. Protein: CAWSNGGGTYNEQFF.